One and the same sample provided the 9 T cell receptor beta chains below, sequenced in a study of T-cell reconstitution after alpha-beta-depleted transplantation in children. Unique molecular identifiers were built into the TCRbeta library. From the PCR reads, TCRdb called clonotypes with MiXCR, one entry per CDR3 protein. This table holds some 830,000 distinct CDR3 sequences, roughly 15% found once. The starting material was PBMCs, mostly from graft donor cells, obtained 360 days after TCRalphabeta/CD19-depleted stem cell transplant. The receptors come from a male patient aged 10 to 17 who had a stem cell transplant for acute lymphoblastic leukemia, so the T cells may come from the graft donor.

This clonotype was counted a few times. The chain is built from TRBV29-1 and TRBJ2-7; the match to TRBD2 covers 10 bases. The germline CDR1 and CDR2 sequences are SQVTM and ANQGSEA. The CDR3 is 15 residues long. J was trimmed by 3 bases and V by 4 bases; bases with no gene match: 9. The CDR3 spells CSVALSGRARYEQYF. CDR3 DNA: TGCAGCGTTGCTCTAAGCGGGAGGGCCCGCTACGAGCAGTACTTC.

The chain carries TRBV20-1 and TRBJ1-3; no firm D call. The V and J ends lost 1 base and 2 bases respectively, with 12 bases between them. Germline V lookup: CDR1 DFQATT, CDR2 SNEGSKA (reference sequence). The CDR3 runs to 15 residues. CDR3 protein: CSARVVGLAGNTIYF. CDR3 sequence (DNA): TGCAGTGCTAGAGTGGTGGGATTGGCTGGAAACACCATATATTTT.

The chain has TRBV5-1 and TRBJ2-2; 8 bases are shared with TRBD1. V lost 7 bases and J lost 0; bases outside the gene matches: 2. This CDR3 has 14 residues. Germline V gene lookup returns CDR1 SGHRS and CDR2 YFSETQ. CDR3 in amino acids: CASVDRANTGELFF. CDR3 nucleotide sequence: TGCGCCAGCGTGGACAGGGCGAACACCGGGGAGCTGTTTTTT.

The V call is TRBV12-3 or TRBV12-4, the J call TRBJ1-2; a weak D match, TRBD1 (6 bases). The CDR3 covers 13 residues. Trimming removed 6 bases from V and 3 bases from J, with 11 bases in between. CDR3 bases: TGTGCCAGCAGCCCATACAGGGACTATGGCTACACCTTC. Translated: CASSPYRDYGYTF.

The chain uses TRBV5-1 and TRBJ1-2; TRBD1 agrees at 9 bases. The CDR3 loop spans 14 amino acids. Germline-derived CDR1 and CDR2 are SGHRS and YFSETQ. V trimming: 5 bases; J trimming: 4 bases; junction bases outside the gene matches: 6. The CDR3: CASRWGQGPYGYTF. CDR3 bases: TGCGCCAGCAGATGGGGACAGGGCCCCTATGGCTACACCTTC.

This clonotype occurred a few times. The chain links TRBV10-3 to TRBJ2-7, with 8 nucleotides matching TRBD2. This CDR3 has 13 residues. V lost 7 bases and J lost 0; bases outside the gene matches: 2. The V gene's germline CDR1 is ENHRY and CDR2 SYGVKD. This chain's CDR3 is CAIKLADSYEQYF. Written as DNA, the CDR3 is TGTGCCATCAAACTAGCGGACTCCTACGAGCAGTACTTC.

The table lists this clonotype with many counts. The chain couples TRBV5-1 to TRBJ2-1; 10 nucleotides line up with TRBD2. This CDR3 comprises 17 residues. Germline assignment: CDR1 SGHRS and CDR2 YFSETQ. Trimming at V came to 1 base and at J to 2 bases, leaving 6 bases not matched to a gene. The CDR3 protein is CASSLPGLAAAYNEQFF. CDR3 sequence (DNA): TGCGCCAGCAGCTTGCCTGGACTAGCGGCAGCCTACAATGAGCAGTTCTTC. The full variable domain, in which reference TRBV5-1 and TRBJ2-1 provide the parts outside the CDR3, is KAGVTQTPRYLIKTRGQQVTLSCSPISGHRSVSWYQQTPGQGLQFLFEYFSETQRNKGNFPGRFSGRQFSNSRSEMNVSTLELGDSALYLCASSLPGLAAAYNEQFFGPGTRLTVL.

This clonotype appeared a few times. The V call is TRBV30, the J call TRBJ2-6, with D maybe TRBD1 (5 bases). V lost 8 bases and J 8 bases, leaving 10 bases between the germline ends. There are 11 residues in the CDR3. CDR1 and CDR2 from the germline V gene are GTSNPN and SVGIG (reference sequence). The CDR3 DNA sequence: TGTGCCAGGGGTCGACCCAACGTCCTGACTTTC. Translated: CARGRPNVLTF. Complete variable domain (other parts from reference TRBV30 and TRBJ2-6): SQTIHQWPATLVQPVGSPLSLECTVEGTSNPNLYWYRQAAGRGLQLLFYSVGIGQISSEVPQNLSASRPQDRQFILSSKKLLLSDSGFYLCARGRPNVLTFGAGSRLTVL.

This chain joins TRBV6-2 or TRBV6-3 and TRBJ2-1, with 7 bases aligning to TRBD2. Trimming removed 0 bases from V and 5 bases from J; junction bases left unmatched: 10. Germline lookup yields CDR1 MNHEY and CDR2 SVGEGT. The CDR3 totals 17 residues. The CDR3 DNA sequence: TGTGCCAGCAGTTACTCATTCAGGACTAGAGGGCACAATGAGCAGTTCTTC. Translation: CASSYSFRTRGHNEQFF.